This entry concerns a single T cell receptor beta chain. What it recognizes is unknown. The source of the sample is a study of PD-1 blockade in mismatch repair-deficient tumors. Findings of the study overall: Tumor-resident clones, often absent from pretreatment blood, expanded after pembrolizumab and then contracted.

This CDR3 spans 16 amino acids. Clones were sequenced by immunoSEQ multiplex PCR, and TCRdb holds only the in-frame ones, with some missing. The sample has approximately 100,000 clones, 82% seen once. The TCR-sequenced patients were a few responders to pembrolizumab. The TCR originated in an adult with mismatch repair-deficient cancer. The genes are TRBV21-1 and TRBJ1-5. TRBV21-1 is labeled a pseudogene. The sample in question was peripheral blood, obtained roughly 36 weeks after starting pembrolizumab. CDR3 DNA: TGTGCCAGCAGCCTCTGGACGGGGTATAGCAATCAGCCCCAGCATTTT. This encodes CASSLWTGYSNQPQHF.